The clone carrying this T cell receptor (beta chain) showed up just a few times. What it binds is not known. CDR3 length equals 13 residues. V lost 10 bases and J 0 bases, leaving 7 bases between the germline ends. Per the germline V gene, CDR1 is SGHVS and CDR2 is FQNEAQ. This record comes from a study of T cell repertoires in cytomegalovirus infection. Turning to the study itself: Used in the study were CMV epitopes, some recently identified and HLA-C-restricted, others well-studied and HLA-B-restricted. Public TCR beta signatures marked donors with CMV infection and the matching HLA. Study findings and constraints: The ex vivo response showed dominance by HLA-C-restricted CMV-specific TCR beta clonotypes. Carriage of CMV together with the relevant HLA was identifiable through cumulative public TCR beta family frequency.

MiXCR, run by TCRdb on the reads, gives a single entry per CDR3 protein. The sample shows roughly 920,000 distinct CDR3 sequences, 25% to 40% of them seen only once. This TCR came from a human donor in good health (CMV status not recorded). Some clones in this sample may be carry-over from other donors' samples. The chain links TRBV7-8 to TRBJ1-6; D is unresolved. The sequenced sample was cultured CD8+ T cells from PBMCs, obtained from culture after CMV antigen stimulation. CDR3 sequence (DNA): TGTGCCAACATACCCTCCTATAATTCACCCCTCCACTTT. Encoded protein: CANIPSYNSPLHF.